This TCR beta chain was recovered during a study of cytomegalovirus exposure and HLA in healthy donors (dated by TCRdb to the late 2010s). Context from the whole study: An earlier analysis of around 600 of the donors reported 250 to 300 Gb of sequence data and 100 million to 140 million unique TCR beta sequences from some 180 million T cells. An early release that covered fewer than 800 HLA-typed donors contained approximately 300 gigabases of sequencing data and 80 million or so unique TCR sequences. The genetic ancestry cluster associated with self-reported Caucasian donors included about four fifths of the 398 genotyped donors. The aim of the study was to test whether cataloging public T cell receptors could identify signatures of past pathogen exposure. The study profiled the T cell repertoires of 500 to 800 subjects by immunosequencing and related them to cytomegalovirus serostatus. A separate validation cohort of roughly 130 different subjects was used in addition to the roughly 670-subject first cohort. High-throughput TCR immunosequencing, statistical association of individual TCRs with disease status, and machine learning were combined to predict cytomegalovirus infection status. In a later analysis, previously published TCR beta repertoires from roughly 710 donors were re-analyzed and high-resolution HLA genotyping was added so that TCR occurrence patterns could be studied. Rather than using new phenotypic data, the later analysis identified candidate immune exposures from TCR beta sequences and from how often those sequences occurred across donors. To decide whether each TCR beta V gene segment behaved as functional or pseudogenic, an earlier analysis of nearly 600 of the donors relied on high-throughput TCR beta sequencing. Donor age, sex, ethnicity and CMV serostatus were compiled alongside the repertoire data. Genome-wide SNP genotypes for about 65% of the roughly 670 donors were used in a later genetic analysis, which treated that subset as a discovery cohort. All discovery cohort repertoires had been generated using a single sequencing platform. Class I and class II HLA loci were covered by the typing at four-digit resolution. Typing coverage varied by locus: about 620-640 donors for A, B, C, DRB1 and DQB1; approximately 500 for DQA1; nearly 610 for DPA1; approximately 470 for DPB1. A handful of DR-DQ haplotypes were handled as single units for association and clustering because linkage in the cohort was strong. Among around 400 genotyped donors of the cohort, an average of about 220,000 unique TCR beta nucleotide sequences was sequenced per donor, of which about 19% were non-productive. General study outcomes and caveats: A later analysis found that TCR association rates varied across HLA loci, with DRB1 alleles showing the most associated TCRs and HLA-C alleles the fewest. In the study, about 150 TCR beta chains were listed as associated with cytomegalovirus. Sequencing depth was assumed to be roughly uniform across donors in the presence/absence analyses, though that assumption may not hold. Because counts were too low, roughly 17 rarely observed V segments, including chromosome 9 orphons, were left out of the earlier analysis of some 600 of the donors. The sequencing pipeline was judged likely to have produced a cluster of highly shared sequence variants as a technical artifact. While some public TCRs were present in many individuals, most TCR sequences turned up only very rarely across donors. A later analysis found that most CMV-associated TCR beta chains appeared HLA-restricted, with HLA associations seemingly driven largely by CMV exposure. Because HLA typing was missing for some donors at each locus, association tests included only the typed subset. A later analysis reported that several top co-occurrence clusters appeared linked to parvovirus B19, influenza, CMV and Epstein-Barr virus. The classifier was reported to diagnose cytomegalovirus status with high specificity and sensitivity in both the original and validation cohorts. A later analysis associated around 16,000 TCR beta sequences with specific HLA alleles at a false discovery rate of 0.05. The authors suggested that the approach could potentially be extended to other disease states and immunological phenotypes. Correlated functional status among segregating V segments might be attributable to linkage disequilibrium, but an unknown experimental factor could not be ruled out. V-gene and J-gene trimming of TCR beta chains was associated with a missense DCLRE1C variant in a later genetic analysis, and the association was replicated in an independent cohort. Compared with equally common non-associated chains, HLA-associated TCR beta chains in a later analysis were more clonally expanded and had lower generation probabilities. The only immune exposure information available for the cohort was CMV serostatus. Because the 87-base-pair reads could not distinguish some IMGT-functional V segments, including TRBV6-2 and TRBV6-3, those segments were excluded. In vitro tests confirmed that a few of the cytomegalovirus-associated TCR beta chains recognize cytomegalovirus antigens. Assigning TCR associations to individual alleles was difficult when HLA alleles, especially DR and DQ, strongly co-occurred. The cohort was sequenced for TCR beta chains only, and without alpha or paired-chain data the features that could be detected were limited. A further reported finding was that TCR beta sequences accurately predicted the HLA-A and HLA-B alleles for most subjects in the first cohort. An earlier analysis of around 540 of the donors showed that most TCR beta V segments appeared in productive rearrangements either about 90% or about 30% of the time, which broadly matched IMGT annotations. Compared with the approximately 670-donor mean, donors in an Asian-associated ancestry cluster had fewer N-insertions in productive TCRs, according to a later genetic analysis.

Germline trimming amounts to 2 bases on V and 1 base on J, with 5 as the count of junction bases outside the gene matches. Spanning cysteine to phenylalanine, the CDR3 consists of 15 amino acids. Left in the record is the CDR3 DNA by itself, 45 bases read in frame from the first base. The germline V gene provides CDR1 SGHNT and CDR2 YENEEA. In total, roughly 670 healthy bone marrow donors made up the cohort. At the time of sampling, every cohort member was nominally healthy, though immune exposures that went unrecorded were likely present. The donor tested CMV seronegative and was one of the 352 seronegative cohort members. Each donor provided a peripheral blood sample, and peripheral blood mononuclear cells were used for TCR beta sequencing. Genomic DNA extraction from the blood cell samples was performed with the Qiagen DNeasy Blood Extraction Kit. Libraries were prepared through the immunoSEQ multiplex PCR assay. A mixture of 60 forward primers for TCR Vbeta segments and 13 reverse primers for TCR Jbeta segments was used in the multiplex PCR. The CDR3 region of rearranged TCR beta genes was amplified from genomic DNA with a multiplex PCR assay. The Illumina HiSeq System was used to sequence the amplified TCR beta libraries as 87-base-pair reads. In the source study's methods: A later analysis tallied around 87 million unique TCR beta chains across the 550 to 850 repertoires, and about 10 million of those chains were shared by two or more donors. Raw reads were error-corrected and collapsed into unique sequences with a nearest-neighbor algorithm that merged closely related sequences to remove PCR and sequencing errors. To assign V, D and J gene segments, CDR3 sequences were aligned to IMGT reference sequences. For a sequence to be retained, at least a six-nucleotide match to both a V gene segment and a J gene segment was required. A rearrangement was called productive if the CDR3 had no stop codons and remained in frame with V and J, and every other rearrangement was called non-productive. Following IMGT convention, CDR3 was defined as the stretch from the second conserved V-encoded cysteine up to the conserved J-encoded phenylalanine. Sequences without an unambiguous match to a single V gene segment were excluded from the earlier analysis of a few hundred of the donors. An earlier analysis of approximately 590 of the donors called V segments functional above 56.7% productive rearrangements and segregating when the between-donor standard deviation exceeded 5%. A statistical classification framework was built for diagnosing cytomegalovirus status from the catalog of TCR beta chain sequences. V and J gene assignment, in a later analysis, came from comparing TCR nucleotide sequences with IMGT/GENE-DB human TR gene sequences. Using the TCRdist pipeline, a later analysis assigned CDR3 sequences along with most-parsimonious VDJ recombination scenarios. A later analysis defined each TCR beta chain by its CDR3 amino acid sequence plus V-gene family, and excluded reads lacking a unique V-gene family. A later analysis removed several hundred highly shared, low-generation-probability nucleotide sequences to deal with suspected cross-contamination and a sequencing artifact. A later analysis calculated a clonal expansion index for each public chain from normalized within-repertoire ranks of inferred template counts. In a later analysis, generation probabilities were computed with a VDJ recombination model fitted to out-of-frame rearrangements, and the resulting probabilities were checked against IGoR. In a later analysis, TCR-TCR, TCR-HLA and TCR-CMV co-occurrence was scored with hypergeometric tests, and a repertoire-size bias correction was applied to TCR pairs. To estimate false discovery rates, a later analysis permuted the HLA or CMV assignments 20 times. In a later analysis, co-occurring TCRs were grouped with DBSCAN, and TCRdist sequence similarity was added when clustering was performed within HLA-allele-positive subsets. Repertoires with fewer than 30,000 or more than 120,000 public chains were left out of co-occurrence clustering, as were about five repertoires with anomalous nucleotide sharing. TCRdb took this table from immuneACCESS and kept in-frame rearrangements with V and J called. Such tables lack part of the clones; where checked against another copy, unresolved V genes explain under half of the gap, and the rest is unexplained. For V, J and clone size, that table is used; D and trimming come from the DNA. Recorded for this sample are about 190,000 clones; around 77% of them occurred a single time. The ten largest make up 1.5% to 2% of the sample.

Notes on this clone: What antigen it recognizes has not been identified. Base qualities were left out, and no much larger clone turns up one base away.

Sequenced: PBMCs. The rearranged chain carries TRBV11-3 and TRBJ2-7, with TRBD2 matching 7 junction bases. The origin of this receptor is a woman under 30 in good health and CMV-seronegative. The CDR3 amino acid sequence is: CASSLSGATSYEQYF. Read as DNA, the sequence is TGTGCCAGCAGCTTAAGCGGGGCGACATCCTACGAGCAGTACTTC.